The 32 T cell receptor beta chains in this list originate from one sample, sequenced in a study of shared clonotypes between healthy human individuals. Profiling relied on immunoSEQ multiplex PCR, and the TCRdb table lists in-frame clones only, not all of them. The sample lists about 490,000 clones; around 73% were seen once. The material sequenced was PBMCs. These TCRs come from a woman between 40 and 55 years old in good health. Some clones in this sample may be carry-over from other donors' samples.

This clone was counted only a few times. The chain employs TRBV19 and TRBJ2-3; no clear D gene. The CDR3 covers 16 residues. The V end was cut by 7 bases, the J end by 4 bases, with 21 bases between. Germline assignment: CDR1 LNHDA and CDR2 SQIVND (reference sequence). The CDR3 DNA sequence: TGTGCCAGTATCCCCGCCGCGACATATGATGCAGATACGCAGTATTTT. Its protein is CASIPAATYDADTQYF.

On this clone: A far larger clone differs by one base, so this is likely a read error. V and J are TRBV5-4 and TRBJ1-4, with D perhaps TRBD1 (6 bases). CDR3 length: 13 residues. V gave up 5 bases and J gave up 7 bases, with 12 bases separating them. Looked up from germline, CDR1 is SGHNT and CDR2 is YYREEE (reference sequence). CDR3 loop: CASRGGESEKLFF. The CDR3 DNA reads TGTGCCAGCAGAGGGGGGGAGAGTGAAAAACTGTTTTTT.

The rearrangement links TRBV27 to TRBJ2-1, with 7 bases aligning to TRBD1. With 4 bases clipped from V and 9 bases from J, the junction kept 6 bases outside the gene matches. The CDR3 spans 13 residues. Per germline, CDR1 MNHEY and CDR2 SMNVEV (reference sequence). CDR3 region: CASSWDSFGEQFF. The CDR3 coding sequence is TGTGCCAGCAGTTGGGACAGTTTCGGTGAGCAGTTCTTC.

The J gene is TRBJ2-5, the V gene TRBV10-3, with a possible D match to TRBD1 (5 bases). The CDR3 extends over 13 amino acids. The ends were cut back, 8 bases at V and 1 base at J, with 11 bases in the middle. Germline V gene sequence: CDR1 ENHRY, CDR2 SYGVKD. The chain's CDR3 is CAIGGAAQETQYF. CDR3 bases: TGTGCCATCGGTGGGGCAGCCCAAGAGACCCAGTACTTC.

V usage is TRBV6-5 and J usage is TRBJ1-1, with a weak D call TRBD1 (5 bases). The V end lost 0 bases, the J end lost 3 bases, and 8 bases lay between the germline ends. Per germline, CDR1 MNHEY and CDR2 SVGAGI. The CDR3 has 14 residues. CDR3 in DNA: TGTGCCAGCAGTTACTCGAGGGGAGACACTGAAGCTTTCTTT. This translates into CASSYSRGDTEAFF.

The chain combines TRBV27 with TRBJ2-7; TRBD1 matches 9 bases. The CDR3 is 16 residues long. The germline V gene encodes CDR1 MNHEY and CDR2 SMNVEV (reference sequence). The J segment lost 2 bases and the V segment lost 6 bases, leaving 11 bases of the junction unmatched. DNA for the CDR3: TGTGCCAGCAGAGGGAACCGTTGGGACAGGGCCTACGAGCAGTACTTC. It is translated as CASRGNRWDRAYEQYF.

V gene TRBV2 combines with J gene TRBJ2-1, with D possibly being TRBD2 (6 bases). The germline V and J ends were trimmed by 4 bases and 4 bases, with 8 bases remaining between them. Germline V gene sequence: CDR1 SNHLY, CDR2 FYNNEI. The CDR3 sequence is 13 residues long. The CDR3 loop reads CASSGLAYNEQFF. The CDR3 DNA sequence: TGTGCCAGCAGTGGGCTAGCGTACAATGAGCAGTTCTTC.

This clone was counted many times. V and J are TRBV7-3 and TRBJ2-1; D may be TRBD2 (7 bases). Trimming left V 3 bases short and J 9 bases short, with 21 bases between. The CDR3 is 16 residues long. CDR1 is SGHTA, CDR2 FQGTGA, per germline. CDR3 amino acids: CASSFSSGSRGGEQFF. CDR3 bases: TGTGCCAGCAGCTTCTCTAGCGGATCCCGAGGGGGTGAGCAGTTCTTC.

This chain uses TRBV11-2 with TRBJ1-3; D is unclear. Germline V gene lookup returns CDR1 SGHAT and CDR2 FQNNGV. Trimming removed 3 bases from V and 3 bases from J, with 9 bases in between. The CDR3 runs to 14 residues. The CDR3 spells CASSFSGFGNTIYF. The CDR3, as DNA: TGTGCCAGCAGCTTTAGCGGGTTTGGAAACACCATATATTTT.

On this clone itself: One end of the junction does not line up with germline, which may come from a read error. V gene TRBV19 combines with J gene TRBJ2-7; D unresolved. This CDR3 spans 12 amino acids. From germline, CDR1 is LNHDA and CDR2 SQIVND (reference sequence). The CDR3 sequence is CASSRSTYEQHF. The CDR3, as DNA: TGTGCCAGTAGTAGGTCTACCTACGAGCAGCACTTC.

The chain carries TRBV21-1 and TRBJ1-1. TRBV21-1 is described as a pseudogene. This CDR3 contains 18 residues. The DNA of the CDR3 is TGTGCCAGCAGCAAAGGGGGAGGGAGGGGACCCCTCAACACTGAAGCTTTCTTT. It encodes CASSKGGGRGPLNTEAFF.

The chain carries TRBV9 and TRBJ1-2; D ambiguous. CDR3 length: 15 amino acids. Per the germline V gene, CDR1 is SGDLS and CDR2 is YYNGEE. With 0 bases removed from V and 2 bases from J, the gap between germline ends came to 11 bases. The DNA of the CDR3 is TGTGCCAGCAGCGTAGGTGAGCCCACAAACTATGGCTACACCTTC. It translates to CASSVGEPTNYGYTF.

This clone has just a few counts. The chain combines TRBV6-6 with TRBJ2-1; no reliable D call. The germline CDR1 and CDR2 sequences are MNHNY and SVGAGI (reference sequence). Deletions cut 4 bases from V and 7 bases from J, with 5 bases between. The CDR3 is made up of 11 amino acids. As DNA, the CDR3 is TGTGCCAGCAGTTTCGGGAATGAGCAGTTCTTC. This codes for CASSFGNEQFF.

This clone has just a few counts. The chain employs TRBV7-9 and TRBJ2-1; 8 bases align to TRBD2. Germline trimming cut 3 bases from V and 7 bases from J; bases unmatched to any gene: 8. CDR1 is SEHNR, CDR2 FQNEAQ, per germline (reference sequence). The CDR3 is 15 amino acids. The CDR3 coding sequence is TGTGCCAGCAGCTTCATAGCGGGAAGGTTGAATGAGCAGTTCTTC. This gives the protein CASSFIAGRLNEQFF.

This clone was observed at least ten times. This chain links TRBV19 with TRBJ2-6, with 10 positions matching TRBD2. The germline CDR1 and CDR2 sequences are LNHDA and SQIVND (reference sequence). V was clipped by 5 bases and J by 3 bases; unmatched bases: 4. The CDR3 consists of 16 residues. The DNA of the CDR3 is TGTGCCAGTAGTCCTAGCGGGAGATTTGGGGCCAACGTCCTGACTTTC. Amino acids: CASSPSGRFGANVLTF.

On this clone itself: Additional DNA sequences in this sample encode the identical CDR3. The chain links TRBV30 to TRBJ1-2; D unresolved. CDR3 length: 12 amino acids. Looked up from germline, CDR1 is GTSNPN and CDR2 is SVGIG (reference sequence). V dropped 0 bases and J dropped 5 bases, with 7 bases sitting between them. In DNA form, the CDR3 reads TGTGCCTGGAGTGTATCTGGGTATGGCTACACCTTC. Translated, it gives CAWSVSGYGYTF.

This clone was seen a single time. The chain uses TRBV19 and TRBJ2-5; D unresolved. The CDR3 extends over 13 amino acids. CDR1 and CDR2 (germline): LNHDA, SQIVND (reference sequence). Trimming stripped 1 base from V and 5 bases from J, with 8 bases between. Here the CDR3 DNA reads TGTGCCAGTAGTATAGGAGCAAGGGAGACCCAGTACTTC. Its protein product is CASSIGARETQYF. The complete variable domain, with remaining parts taken from reference TRBV19 and TRBJ2-5, reads DGGITQSPKYLFRKEGQNVTLSCEQNLNHDAMYWYRQDPGQGLRLIYYSQIVNDFQKGDIAEGYSVSREKKESFPLTVTSAQKNPTAFYLCASSIGARETQYFGPGTRLLVL.

The rearrangement links TRBV6-5 to TRBJ2-3; 10 nucleotides align to TRBD2. CDR3 length: 15 residues. With 7 bases clipped from V and 1 base from J, the junction kept 5 bases outside the gene matches. The germline V gene has CDR1 MNHEY and CDR2 SVGAGI. This CDR3 is CASTMTSGRTDTQYF. The CDR3 region has the DNA TGTGCCAGCACAATGACTAGCGGGCGCACAGATACGCAGTATTTT.

This clone was recorded many times. This chain uses TRBV2 with TRBJ2-3; 9 positions agree with TRBD2. CDR1 and CDR2 from the germline V gene are SNHLY and FYNNEI. V shed 2 bases and J 5 bases; nucleotides not matched to a gene: 11. This CDR3 contains 17 residues. CDR3 residues: CASSERGSGSSEDTQYF. The DNA for the CDR3 is TGTGCCAGCAGTGAACGGGGTAGCGGGAGCTCGGAAGATACGCAGTATTTT.

The chain couples TRBV4-1 to TRBJ2-1, with 8 bases aligning to TRBD2. V gave up 3 bases and J gave up 0 bases; unmatched junction bases: 1. The length of the CDR3 is 15 residues. CDR1 and CDR2 (germline): MGHRA, YSYEKL. CDR3 bases: TGCGCCAGCAGCCAGAGCGGGAGCTCCTACAATGAGCAGTTCTTC. This translates into CASSQSGSSYNEQFF.

This clone was observed a few times. The chain couples TRBV5-1 to TRBJ1-1; D gene unclear. Germline loops: CDR1 SGHRS, CDR2 YFSETQ. V gave up 4 bases and J gave up 0 bases, with 16 bases separating them. The CDR3 sequence is 16 residues long. The CDR3 DNA reads as TGCGCCAGCAGCCCCGGACCCCGCAAGATGAACACTGAAGCTTTCTTT. This translates into CASSPGPRKMNTEAFF.

This chain joins TRBV29-1 and TRBJ2-7; TRBD2 aligns across 12 bases. There are 20 residues in the CDR3. The V gene's germline CDR1 is SQVTM and CDR2 ANQGSEA. V lost 0 bases, J lost 2 bases, and 17 bases stayed unmatched. The CDR3 DNA sequence: TGCAGCGTTGAAGATTCAACAGGACTAGCGGGAACTAAAACAACCTACGAGCAGTACTTC. Translating it yields CSVEDSTGLAGTKTTYEQYF.

The J gene is TRBJ2-2, the V gene TRBV7-9, with D tentatively TRBD1 or TRBD2 (6 bases each). V was trimmed by 6 bases and J by 5 bases, leaving 13 bases between them. The germline gives CDR1 SEHNR, CDR2 FQNEAQ (reference sequence). CDR3 size: 14 residues. CDR3 amino acids: CASRKRGGTGELFF. DNA for the CDR3: TGTGCCAGCAGAAAGAGAGGGGGGACCGGGGAGCTGTTTTTT.

Only one count was recorded for this clone. The chain has TRBV6-1 and TRBJ1-2; maybe TRBD1 (6 bases). This CDR3 spans 13 amino acids. The V and J ends lost 6 bases and 1 base respectively, with 9 bases between them. The germline V gene encodes CDR1 MNHNS and CDR2 SASEGT. CDR3 residues: CASRGDINYGYTF. The CDR3 region has the DNA TGTGCCAGCAGGGGGGACATTAACTATGGCTACACCTTC.

The chain couples TRBV7-8 to TRBJ2-1; 7 bases fit TRBD2. In germline, CDR1 is SGHVS, CDR2 FQNEAQ. This CDR3 comprises 16 residues. V trimming: 6 bases; J trimming: 9 bases; junction bases outside the gene matches: 17. DNA for the CDR3: TGTGCCAGCAGACCTAAAGGACTAGAAGGACGAGTTGAGCAGTTCTTC. It specifies CASRPKGLEGRVEQFF.

This chain joins TRBV30 and TRBJ1-3; tentative D call: TRBD1 (5 bases). V was clipped by 0 bases and J by 5 bases, with 8 bases between them. CDR1 GTSNPN and CDR2 SVGIG come from the germline V gene (reference sequence). The CDR3 consists of 13 residues. CDR3 sequence reads: CAWSVTGRNTIYF. The CDR3 DNA sequence: TGTGCCTGGAGTGTAACAGGCAGAAACACCATATATTTT.

J is TRBJ2-3 and V is TRBV30; unclear D gene. Trimming took off 4 bases at V and 4 bases at J, with 12 bases between the two ends. The germline gives CDR1 GTSNPN, CDR2 SVGIG (reference sequence). The CDR3 runs to 13 residues. DNA for the CDR3: TGTGCCTGGACGGCGTTCGTCTCAGATACGCAGTATTTT. Translating gives CAWTAFVSDTQYF.

The chain couples TRBV19 to TRBJ2-1; D is undetermined. CDR3 size: 12 residues. CDR1 and CDR2 from the germline V gene are LNHDA and SQIVND (reference sequence). Trimming cost V 3 bases and J 10 bases, with 10 bases left between them. The CDR3 bases are TGTGCCAGTAGTATCCCCTATGGGGAGCAGTTCTTC. Amino acids: CASSIPYGEQFF. Full variable domain (rest looked up from reference TRBV19 and TRBJ2-1): DGGITQSPKYLFRKEGQNVTLSCEQNLNHDAMYWYRQDPGQGLRLIYYSQIVNDFQKGDIAEGYSVSREKKESFPLTVTSAQKNPTAFYLCASSIPYGEQFFGPGTRLTVL.

Here the CDR3 DNA reads TGTGCCAGCAGCTTCTACAGGAGAGCTGAAGCTTTCTTT. It translates to CASSFYRRAEAFF. The V and J genes are TRBV13 and TRBJ1-1, with a possible D match to TRBD1 (5 bases). The germline V and J ends were trimmed by 3 bases and 6 bases, with 11 bases remaining between them. Germline V gene data show CDR1 as PRHDT and CDR2 as FYEKMQ (reference sequence). The CDR3 sequence is 13 residues long.

CDR3 bases: TGTGCCAGCAGCTACGGGGGGACCCAGTTCTTC. Translating gives CASSYGGTQFF. V gene TRBV7-2 combines with J gene TRBJ2-1, with TRBD2 matching over 7 bases. Looked up from germline, CDR1 is SGHTA and CDR2 is FQGNSA. Losses at the gene ends were 4 bases for V and 13 bases for J; bases not matched to a gene: 4. This CDR3 region has 11 residues. The full variable domain, completed using reference TRBV7-2 and TRBJ2-1, is GAGVSQSPSNKVTEKGKDVELRCDPISGHTALYWYRQSLGQGLEFLIYFQGNSAPDKSGLPSDRFSAERTGGSVSTLTIQRTQQEDSAVYLCASSYGGTQFFGPGTRLTVL.

V gene TRBV25-1 combines with J gene TRBJ2-1; 10 nucleotides align to TRBD2. This CDR3 comprises 14 residues. In germline, CDR1 is MGHDK, CDR2 SYGVNS. V lost 7 bases to trimming and J lost 7 bases; unmatched junction nucleotides: 7. CDR3 sequence: CASIGLAGENEQFF. The CDR3 nucleotides are TGTGCCAGCATAGGGCTAGCGGGAGAGAATGAGCAGTTCTTC. Together with reference TRBV25-1 and TRBJ2-1, the CDR3 gives the full variable domain: EADIYQTPRYLVIGTGKKITLECSQTMGHDKMYWYQQDPGMELHLIHYSYGVNSTEKGDLSSESTVSRIRTEHFPLTLESARPSHTSQYLCASIGLAGENEQFFGPGTRLTVL.

The chain has TRBV27 and TRBJ1-2, with 7 positions matching TRBD1. Germline CDR1 reads MNHEY; CDR2 reads SMNVEV (reference sequence). V shed 5 bases, J shed 5 bases, and the junction held 17 bases outside the gene matches. This CDR3 is built from 17 residues. The CDR3 coding sequence is TGTGCCAGCAGTAGGGGAGGAACGGGACAGAACCTTTATGGCTACACCTTC. Its protein is CASSRGGTGQNLYGYTF.